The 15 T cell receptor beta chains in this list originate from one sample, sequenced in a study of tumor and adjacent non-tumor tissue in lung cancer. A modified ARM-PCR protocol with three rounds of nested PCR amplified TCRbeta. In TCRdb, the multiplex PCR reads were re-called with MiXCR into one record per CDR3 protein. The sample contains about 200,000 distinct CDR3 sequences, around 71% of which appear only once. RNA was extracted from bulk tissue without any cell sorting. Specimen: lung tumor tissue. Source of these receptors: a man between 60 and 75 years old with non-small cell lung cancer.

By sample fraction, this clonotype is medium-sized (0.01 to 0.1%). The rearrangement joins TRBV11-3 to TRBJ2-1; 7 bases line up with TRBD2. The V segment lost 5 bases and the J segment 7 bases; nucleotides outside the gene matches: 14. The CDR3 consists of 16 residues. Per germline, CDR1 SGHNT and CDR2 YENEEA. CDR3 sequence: CASSPSGTPKGNEQFF. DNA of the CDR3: TGTGCCAGCAGCCCCAGCGGGACTCCAAAGGGGAATGAGCAGTTCTTC.

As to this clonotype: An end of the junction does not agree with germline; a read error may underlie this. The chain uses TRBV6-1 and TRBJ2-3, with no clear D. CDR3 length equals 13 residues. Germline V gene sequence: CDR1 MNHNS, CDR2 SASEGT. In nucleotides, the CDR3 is TGTGCCAGCTCCCTAAGCCCCCTGGATACGAAGTATTTT. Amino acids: CASSLSPLDTKYF.

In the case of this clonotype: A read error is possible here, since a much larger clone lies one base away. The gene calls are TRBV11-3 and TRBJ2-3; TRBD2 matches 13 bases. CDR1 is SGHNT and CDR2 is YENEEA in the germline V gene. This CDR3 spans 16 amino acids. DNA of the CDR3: TGTACCAGCAGCTTAGTAGGGACTAGCGGGGCCAAAGCGCAGTATTTT. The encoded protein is CTSSLVGTSGAKAQYF.

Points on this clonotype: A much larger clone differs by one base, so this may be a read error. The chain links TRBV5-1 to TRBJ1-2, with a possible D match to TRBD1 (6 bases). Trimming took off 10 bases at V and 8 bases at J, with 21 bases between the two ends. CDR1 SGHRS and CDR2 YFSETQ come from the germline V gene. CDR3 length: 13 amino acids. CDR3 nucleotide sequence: TGCGCCGCCTCGCACAGGGAGGGAGGAGGCTACACCTTC. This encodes CAASHREGGGYTF.

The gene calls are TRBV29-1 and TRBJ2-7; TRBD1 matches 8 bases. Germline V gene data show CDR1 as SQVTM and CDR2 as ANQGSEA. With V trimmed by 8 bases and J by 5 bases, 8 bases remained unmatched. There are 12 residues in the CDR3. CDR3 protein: CSTRTGCNEQYF. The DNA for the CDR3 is TGCAGCACCCGGACAGGGTGCAACGAGCAGTACTTC.

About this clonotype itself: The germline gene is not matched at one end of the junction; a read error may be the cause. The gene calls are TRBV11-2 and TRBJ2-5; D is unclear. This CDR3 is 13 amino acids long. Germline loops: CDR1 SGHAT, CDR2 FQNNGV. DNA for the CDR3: TGTGCCAGCAGCTTAGCGCCGCAAGAGACCCAGTGCTTC. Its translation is CASSLAPQETQCF. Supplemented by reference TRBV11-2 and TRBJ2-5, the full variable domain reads EAGVAQSPRYKIIEKRQSVAFWCNPISGHATLYWYQQILGQGPKLLIQFQNNGVVDDSQLPKDRFSAERLKGVDSTLKIQPAKLEDSAVYLCASSLAPQETQCFGPGTRLLVL.

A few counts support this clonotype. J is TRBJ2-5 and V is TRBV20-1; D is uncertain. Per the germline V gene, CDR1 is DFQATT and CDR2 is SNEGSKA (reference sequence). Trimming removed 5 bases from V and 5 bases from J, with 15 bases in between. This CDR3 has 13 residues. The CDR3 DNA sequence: TGCAGTGCTCCAGTCCGTAAAGGGGAGACCCAGTACTTC. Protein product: CSAPVRKGETQYF.

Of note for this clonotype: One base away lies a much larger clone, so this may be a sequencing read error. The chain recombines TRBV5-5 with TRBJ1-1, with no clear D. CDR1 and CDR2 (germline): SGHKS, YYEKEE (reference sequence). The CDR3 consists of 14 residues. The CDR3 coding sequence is TGTGCCAGGAGCTTGCGTTTGGTGAACACTGAAGCTTTCTTT. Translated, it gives CARSLRLVNTEAFF.

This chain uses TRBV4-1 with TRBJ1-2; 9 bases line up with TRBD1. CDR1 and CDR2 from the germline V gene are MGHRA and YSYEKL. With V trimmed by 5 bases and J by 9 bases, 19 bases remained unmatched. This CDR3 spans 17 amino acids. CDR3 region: CASSSRTGALPNHSYTF. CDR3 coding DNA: TGCGCCAGCAGCTCTAGGACAGGGGCCTTACCTAACCATAGCTACACCTTC.

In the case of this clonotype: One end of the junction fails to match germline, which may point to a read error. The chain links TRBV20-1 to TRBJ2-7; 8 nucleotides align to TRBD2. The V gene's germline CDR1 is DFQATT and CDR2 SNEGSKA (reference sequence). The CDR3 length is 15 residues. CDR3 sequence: CSVRASGGIAYEQYF. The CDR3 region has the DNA TGCAGTGTTAGAGCCAGCGGGGGAATAGCCTACGAGCAGTACTTC.

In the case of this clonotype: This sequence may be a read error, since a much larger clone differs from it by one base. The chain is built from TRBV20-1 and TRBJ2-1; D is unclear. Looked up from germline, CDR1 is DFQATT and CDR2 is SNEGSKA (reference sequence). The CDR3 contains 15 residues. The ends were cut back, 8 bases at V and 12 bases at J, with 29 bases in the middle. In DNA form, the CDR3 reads TGCAGTCCCGATTACCCGGGCCAATACAATGAGTGGCAGTTCTTC. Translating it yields CSPDYPGQYNEWQFF.

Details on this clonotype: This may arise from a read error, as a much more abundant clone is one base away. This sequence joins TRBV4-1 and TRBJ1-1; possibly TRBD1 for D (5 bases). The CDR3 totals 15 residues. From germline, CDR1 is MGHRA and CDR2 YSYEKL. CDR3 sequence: CGSSQERTMNTEAFF. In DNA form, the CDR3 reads TGCGGCAGCAGCCAAGAAAGGACAATGAACACTGAAGCTTTCTTT.

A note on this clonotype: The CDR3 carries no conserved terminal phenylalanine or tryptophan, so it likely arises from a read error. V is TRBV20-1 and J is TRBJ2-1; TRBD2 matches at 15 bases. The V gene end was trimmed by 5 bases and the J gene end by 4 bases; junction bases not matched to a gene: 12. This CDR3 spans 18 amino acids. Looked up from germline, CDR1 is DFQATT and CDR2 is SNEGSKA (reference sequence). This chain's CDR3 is CSAPSPGLAGGSYNEQFL. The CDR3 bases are TGCAGTGCTCCCTCTCCGGGACTAGCGGGAGGCTCATACAATGAGCAGTTCTTA.

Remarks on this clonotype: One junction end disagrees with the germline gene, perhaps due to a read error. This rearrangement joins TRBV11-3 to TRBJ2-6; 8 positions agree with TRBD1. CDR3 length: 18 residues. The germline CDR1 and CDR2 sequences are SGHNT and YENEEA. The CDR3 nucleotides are TGTGTCAGCAGCTTAAGAGGACAGGGCGAGTCTGGGGCCAACATCCTGACTTTC. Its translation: CVSSLRGQGESGANILTF.

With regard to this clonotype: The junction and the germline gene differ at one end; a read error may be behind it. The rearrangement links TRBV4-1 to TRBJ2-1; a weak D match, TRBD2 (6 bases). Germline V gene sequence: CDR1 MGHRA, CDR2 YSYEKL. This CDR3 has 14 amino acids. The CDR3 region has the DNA TGCGTCAGCAGCCTAGTCAGGCTAGCGCTTGAGCAGTTCTTC. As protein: CVSSLVRLALEQFF.